The 10 T cell receptor beta chains in this list originate from one sample, sequenced in a study of Ad26.COV2.S vaccination and SARS-CoV-2 variants. As to treatment: 19 received Ad26.COV2.S at low or high dose, single or two shots; about 5 received placebo; per-sample allocation not given. Each sample was drawn 63 days after the first injection (of vaccine or placebo). Using immunoSEQ multiplex PCR, the repertoire was profiled, and TCRdb retains in-frame clones only, with some absent. The data contain under 300,000 clones, around 85% of them singletons. The source was peripheral blood, collected in a trial of Ad26.COV2.S vaccine versus placebo. The receptors were gathered from a person aged 18-60 years who received the Ad26.COV2.S COVID-19 vaccine or a placebo.

The rearrangement uses TRBV12-3 or TRBV12-4 and TRBJ1-2; D is possibly TRBD1 (5 bases). The CDR3 covers 12 residues. V gave up 7 bases and J gave up 3 bases, with 9 bases separating them. The CDR3 DNA reads TGTGCCAGCATAGGAGGGGACTATGGCTACACCTTC. It yields the protein CASIGGDYGYTF.

The genes are TRBV3-1 (or the pseudogene TRBV3-2) and TRBJ2-2; 7 positions agree with TRBD2. The V segment lost 4 bases and the J segment 1 base; nucleotides outside the gene matches: 6. Germline V CDR1 and CDR2: LGHDT, YNNKEL (reference sequence). The CDR3 runs to 16 residues. The DNA for the CDR3 is TGTGCCAGCAGCCTTCAAGCGGGGAAGAACACCGGGGAGCTGTTTTTT. It is translated as CASSLQAGKNTGELFF.

The V and J genes are TRBV4-2 and TRBJ2-1, with TRBD2 as a possible D gene (7 bases). Germline CDR1 LGHNA, CDR2 YNFKEQ. CDR3 length: 16 residues. Trimming removed 11 bases from V and 3 bases from J, with 23 bases in between. CDR3 sequence (DNA): TGTGCCGCAACCCGGGGGGCTAGCCAAAACTACAATGAGCAGTTCTTC. As protein: CAATRGASQNYNEQFF.

This clone showed up many times. The chain recombines TRBV27 with TRBJ1-1, with D possibly matching TRBD1 (6 bases). V lost 5 bases, J lost 7 bases, and 14 bases lay in between. The CDR3 totals 13 residues. Germline lookup yields CDR1 MNHEY and CDR2 SMNVEV (reference sequence). The CDR3 sequence: CASSPGQMNEAFF. The CDR3 bases are TGTGCCAGCAGTCCCGGACAGATGAATGAAGCTTTCTTT.

This clone has just one count. The V and J genes are TRBV19 and TRBJ2-7, with 13 bases identical to TRBD2. The CDR3 spans 15 residues. Germline CDR1 and CDR2: LNHDA and SQIVND (reference sequence). V shed 4 bases, J shed 4 bases, and the junction held 4 bases outside the gene matches. The CDR3 loop is CASSSRTSGGYEQYF. As DNA, the CDR3 is TGTGCCAGTAGTAGCAGGACTAGCGGGGGTTACGAGCAGTACTTC.

The V gene is TRBV5-6, the J gene TRBJ2-5; tentatively, D is TRBD2 (6 bases). Trimming took off 5 bases at V and 5 bases at J, with 16 bases between the two ends. CDR1 and CDR2 (germline): SGHDT, YYEEEE. This CDR3 region has 14 residues. CDR3 in amino acids: CASRFLGGSETQYF. CDR3 in DNA: TGTGCCAGCAGATTTTTGGGGGGATCGGAGACCCAGTACTTC.

Only one count was recorded for this clone. V gene TRBV7-9 combines with J gene TRBJ2-3; 10 bases are a match to TRBD1. Germline-derived CDR1 and CDR2 are SEHNR and FQNEAQ (reference sequence). The V gene end was trimmed by 2 bases and the J gene end by 5 bases; junction bases not matched to a gene: 10. The CDR3 sequence is 17 residues long. In nucleotides, the CDR3 is TGTGCCAGCAGCTTAACCCTATTCCGGGACAGGGGAGATACGCAGTATTTT. Its protein is CASSLTLFRDRGDTQYF.

The chain carries TRBV2 and TRBJ2-7; D might be TRBD2 (7 bases). The CDR3 runs 15 residues. In germline, CDR1 is SNHLY, CDR2 FYNNEI. The V gene lost 4 bases and the J gene lost 2 bases, with 15 bases spanning the gap. The CDR3 DNA reads TGTGCCAGCAGTGCCGCGGGGGCGCTTACCTACGAGCAGTACTTC. Translation gives CASSAAGALTYEQYF.

The V and J genes are TRBV11-2 and TRBJ2-3; no clear D gene. The length of the CDR3 is 12 residues. Germline CDR1 and CDR2: SGHAT and FQNNGV. The V end was cut by 0 bases, the J end by 9 bases, with 7 bases between. CDR3 in amino acids: CASSLDVRTQYF. CDR3 DNA sequence: TGTGCCAGCAGCTTAGACGTTAGGACGCAGTATTTT.

V usage is TRBV12-3 or TRBV12-4 and J usage is TRBJ1-3, with unresolved D. V was cut by 6 bases and J by 4 bases, with 10 bases left in between. This CDR3 region has 13 residues. This chain's CDR3 is CASRPARGNTIYF. For the CDR3, the DNA is TGTGCCAGCAGGCCTGCCAGGGGAAACACCATATATTTT.